One sample yielded the 22 T cell receptor beta chains listed below, sequenced in a study of T cell responses to AZD1222 COVID-19 vaccine. TCRdb's table, derived via immunoSEQ multiplex PCR, lists solely in-frame clones and lacks some. The sample gives tens of thousands of clones, under 90% of which show up once; about a tenth is in the top ten. This specimen was peripheral blood, taken on day 0 of AZD1222 vaccination. The source is an adult in good health.

This rearrangement joins TRBV10-1 to TRBJ2-5; D gene uncertain. CDR1 is WNHNN and CDR2 is SYGVQD in the germline V gene (reference sequence). This CDR3 spans 13 amino acids. V was pared by 2 bases and J by 1 base, with 5 bases between. The CDR3 region is CASSEGLQETQYF. CDR3 coding DNA: TGCGCCAGCAGTGAGGGCCTCCAAGAGACCCAGTACTTC.

The gene calls are TRBV6-1 and TRBJ1-5; D ambiguous. CDR3 size: 12 residues. Germline V gene lookup returns CDR1 MNHNS and CDR2 SASEGT. Deletions cut 1 base from V and 8 bases from J, with 6 bases between. DNA for the CDR3: TGTGCCAGCAGTGAAGTTGGAAAGCCCCAGCATTTT. Its translation is CASSEVGKPQHF.

The chain carries TRBV28 and TRBJ1-6; 8 nucleotides match TRBD1. Germline V gives CDR1 MDHEN, CDR2 SYDVKM. J gave up 10 bases and V 2 bases, and 10 bases lay outside the gene matches. CDR3 size: 16 residues. In DNA, the CDR3 is TGTGCCAGCAGTTTAAGTCCCCAGGGGGCAAAATCACCCCTCCACTTT. Encoded protein: CASSLSPQGAKSPLHF.

The V gene is TRBV5-1, the J gene TRBJ2-7, with 7 bases identical to TRBD2. Germline values: CDR1 SGHRS, CDR2 YFSETQ. Trimming cost V 3 bases and J 4 bases; bases outside gene matches: 7. The CDR3 consists of 14 residues. CDR3 loop: CASSSGGRVYEQYF. CDR3 bases: TGCGCCAGCAGCTCAGGAGGGAGGGTGTACGAGCAGTACTTC.

This chain uses TRBV10-2 with TRBJ1-1; D unclear. Trimming shortened V by 4 bases and J by 1 base, and 16 bases separated the two germline ends. CDR3 length: 16 residues. The germline V gene has CDR1 WSHSY and CDR2 SAAADI. The DNA for the CDR3 is TGCGCCAGCAGTGGGGGTGGACGGAGTTCGAACACTGAAGCTTTCTTT. Amino acid sequence: CASSGGGRSSNTEAFF.

The genes are TRBV6-5 and TRBJ1-3; 8 bases are a match to TRBD1. Trimming cost V 10 bases and J 3 bases; bases outside gene matches: 5. The germline V gene has CDR1 MNHEY and CDR2 SVGAGI. This CDR3 has 13 residues. The DNA for the CDR3 is TGTGCCACCTTGACAGGGGTTGGAAACACCATATATTTT. Translating it yields CATLTGVGNTIYF.

The genes are TRBV30 and TRBJ2-2, with 10 positions matching TRBD1. The CDR3 length is 16 residues. CDR1 is GTSNPN and CDR2 is SVGIG in the germline V gene (reference sequence). Germline trimming cut 0 bases from V and 6 bases from J; bases unmatched to any gene: 7. The CDR3 loop is CAWSVRGTGAAGELFF. CDR3 DNA: TGTGCCTGGAGTGTACGGGGGACAGGGGCCGCCGGGGAGCTGTTTTTT.

V is TRBV10-3 and J is TRBJ2-1, with 8 bases that match TRBD1. The CDR3 sequence is 18 residues long. From germline, CDR1 is ENHRY and CDR2 SYGVKD. The J segment lost 8 bases and the V segment lost 0 bases, leaving 15 bases of the junction unmatched. The CDR3 DNA sequence: TGTGCCATCAGTGAGTCATCCATCGGGACAGGTCACAGGGATGAGCAGTTCTTC. Translated: CAISESSIGTGHRDEQFF.

The table lists this clone with a few counts. The rearrangement uses TRBV10-1 and TRBJ1-3, with D tentatively TRBD1 (6 bases). The ends were cut back, 6 bases at V and 3 bases at J, with 12 bases in the middle. Germline V gene sequence: CDR1 WNHNN, CDR2 SYGVQD (reference sequence). This CDR3 is built from 14 residues. The DNA for the CDR3 is TGCGCCAGCAGCCGAGACAGGATTGGAAACACCATATATTTT. This gives the protein CASSRDRIGNTIYF.

This chain uses TRBV9 with TRBJ2-7; D tentatively fits TRBD1 or TRBD2 (5 bases each). The germline V gene has CDR1 SGDLS and CDR2 YYNGEE. The CDR3 has 14 amino acids. Trimming removed 4 bases from V and 3 bases from J, with 14 bases in between. The CDR3 reads CASSRGRGSYEQYF. The CDR3 coding sequence is TGTGCCAGCAGCCGAGGCCGGGGCAGCTACGAGCAGTACTTC. The variable domain in full, with the rest retrieved from reference TRBV9 and TRBJ2-7, is DSGVTQTPKHLITATGQRVTLRCSPRSGDLSVYWYQQSLDQGLQFLIQYYNGEERAKGNILERFSAQQFPDLHSELNLSSLELGDSALYFCASSRGRGSYEQYFGPGTRLTVT.

The chain is built from TRBV30 and TRBJ2-3, with D perhaps given as TRBD1 or TRBD2 (5 bases each). This CDR3 is 14 amino acids long. Germline CDR1 reads GTSNPN; CDR2 reads SVGIG (reference sequence). CDR3 sequence (DNA): TGTGCTCGCCGAGGGGTTACTAGCACAGATACGCAGTATTTT. It encodes CARRGVTSTDTQYF.

The chain uses TRBV6-5 and TRBJ1-1; 10 bases line up with TRBD1. This CDR3 is built from 13 residues. The V gene's germline CDR1 is MNHEY and CDR2 SVGAGI. Trimming took 6 bases from V and 5 from J; bases not matched to a gene: 3. CDR3 in amino acids: CASSGDRGTEAFF. The CDR3 DNA follows: TGTGCCAGCAGCGGGGACAGGGGTACTGAAGCTTTCTTT.

The chain recombines TRBV5-5 with TRBJ2-1; D possibly uses TRBD1 or TRBD2 (5 bases each). The CDR3 has 15 residues. The germline V gene encodes CDR1 SGHKS and CDR2 YYEKEE (reference sequence). V was shortened by 0 bases and J by 0 bases, with 7 bases between the two germline ends. CDR3 bases: TGTGCCAGCAGCTTGGATGGGGGCTCCTACAATGAGCAGTTCTTC. Translating it yields CASSLDGGSYNEQFF.

The chain has TRBV5-8 and TRBJ2-1, with 9 nucleotides matching TRBD2. The CDR3 runs to 14 residues. The ends lost 8 bases at V and 4 bases at J; junction bases unmatched: 7. From germline, CDR1 is SGHTS and CDR2 YDEGEE. In nucleotides, the CDR3 is TGTGCCAGGAAGCAGAGCGGGAGGTACAATGAGCAGTTCTTC. It translates to CARKQSGRYNEQFF.

V usage is TRBV27 and J usage is TRBJ2-7, with 11 positions matching TRBD1. Looked up from germline, CDR1 is MNHEY and CDR2 is SMNVEV (reference sequence). The CDR3 totals 15 residues. Trimming removed 7 bases from V and 3 bases from J; junction bases left unmatched: 8. The CDR3 DNA reads TGTGCCAGCACCAACAAAGGGACAGGGGGCTACGAGCAGTACTTC. Protein product: CASTNKGTGGYEQYF.

J is TRBJ2-7 and V is TRBV30; D is unclear. The CDR3 covers 12 residues. V was pared by 3 bases and J by 2 bases, with 8 bases between. The germline gives CDR1 GTSNPN, CDR2 SVGIG (reference sequence). CDR3: CAWRLGPYEQYF. In DNA form, the CDR3 reads TGTGCCTGGAGGCTTGGACCCTACGAGCAGTACTTC.

V and J are TRBV7-3 and TRBJ1-2, with 8 bases matching TRBD1. V shed 3 bases and J 7 bases; nucleotides not matched to a gene: 13. Germline assignment: CDR1 SGHTA and CDR2 FQGTGA. The CDR3 is 16 residues long. Here the CDR3 DNA reads TGTGCCAGCAGCTTGGCCCGGACAGGGAGCGAGGGTGGCTACACCTTC. It translates to CASSLARTGSEGGYTF. The whole variable domain, filled in from reference TRBV7-3 and TRBJ1-2, reads GAGVSQTPSNKVTEKGKYVELRCDPISGHTALYWYRQSLGQGPEFLIYFQGTGAADDSGLPNDRFFAVRPEGSVSTLKIQRTERGDSAVYLCASSLARTGSEGGYTFGSGTRLTVV.

This clone was detected only a few times. This rearrangement joins TRBV3-1 (or the pseudogene TRBV3-2) to TRBJ2-5; TRBD2 agrees at 11 bases. V dropped 3 bases and J dropped 3; count of bases not matched to a gene: 3. The CDR3 contains 15 residues. CDR1 and CDR2 (germline): LGHDT, YNNKEL (reference sequence). Written as DNA, the CDR3 is TGTGCCAGCAGCCAGGGACTAGCGGACAAAGAGACCCAGTACTTC. As protein: CASSQGLADKETQYF.

This rearrangement joins TRBV10-1 to TRBJ1-6; no reliable D call. V lost 0 bases and J 8 bases, leaving 8 bases between the germline ends. The CDR3 totals 14 residues. CDR1 WNHNN and CDR2 SYGVQD come from the germline V gene (reference sequence). This CDR3 reads CASSESTFYSPLHF. CDR3 nucleotide sequence: TGCGCCAGCAGTGAGTCGACTTTCTATTCACCCCTCCACTTT.

This clone was counted a few times. V usage is TRBV6-1 and J usage is TRBJ2-7, with 7 bases lining up with TRBD1. CDR3 length: 18 amino acids. The germline CDR1 and CDR2 sequences are MNHNS and SASEGT. J gave up 2 bases and V 0 bases, and 13 bases lay outside the gene matches. In nucleotides, the CDR3 is TGTGCCAGCAGTGAAGCATTACAGGGGAAATGGGAACCCTACGAGCAGTACTTC. Protein product: CASSEALQGKWEPYEQYF.

In the case of this clone: Germline and junction disagree at one end, which may indicate a read error. The chain recombines TRBV7-7 with TRBJ2-7, with TRBD2 matching 8 bases. CDR3 length: 12 amino acids. CDR1 is SSHAT and CDR2 is FNYEAQ in the germline V gene (reference sequence). In DNA, the CDR3 is TGTGCTAGCAGAAGCGTCGGGGGGGCACTGGCCTTC. It encodes CASRSVGGALAF.

This chain connects TRBV4-2 to TRBJ1-4, with D unclear. Germline V gene sequence: CDR1 LGHNA, CDR2 YNFKEQ. The CDR3 extends over 13 amino acids. Trimming removed 0 bases at V and 13 bases at J, with 12 bases between. The CDR3, as DNA: TGTGCCAGCAGCCAAGAGACCCTCCTCGGACTGTTTTTT. The encoded protein is CASSQETLLGLFF.